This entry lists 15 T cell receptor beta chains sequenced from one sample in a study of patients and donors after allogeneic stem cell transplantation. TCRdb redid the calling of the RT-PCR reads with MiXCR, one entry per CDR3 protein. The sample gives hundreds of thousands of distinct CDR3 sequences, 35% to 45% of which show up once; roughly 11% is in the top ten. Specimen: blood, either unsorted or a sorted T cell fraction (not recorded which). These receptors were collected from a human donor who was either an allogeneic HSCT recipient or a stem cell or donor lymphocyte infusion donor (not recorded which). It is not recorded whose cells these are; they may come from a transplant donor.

The CDR3 nucleotides read TGTGCCAGCTCACCAGGGTGGGGTCAGCCCCAGCATTTT. This sequence encodes CASSPGWGQPQHF. This sequence joins TRBV18 and TRBJ1-5; no firm D call. Germline CDR1 and CDR2: KGHSH and LQKENI. V was trimmed by 2 bases and J by 6 bases, leaving 8 bases between them. The CDR3 loop spans 13 amino acids. The variable domain in full, completed from reference TRBV18 and TRBJ1-5, reads NAGVMQNPRHLVRRRGQEARLRCSPMKGHSHVYWYRQLPEEGLKFMVYLQKENIIDESGMPKERFSAEFPKEGPSILRIQQVVRGDSAAYFCASSPGWGQPQHFGDGTRLSIL.

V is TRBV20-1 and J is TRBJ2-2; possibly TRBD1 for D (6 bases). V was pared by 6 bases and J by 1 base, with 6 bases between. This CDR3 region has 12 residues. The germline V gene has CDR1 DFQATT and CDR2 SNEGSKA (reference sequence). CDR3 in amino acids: CSAGGNTGELFF. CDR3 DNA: TGCAGTGCAGGGGGGAACACCGGGGAGCTGTTTTTT.

The CDR3 region is CASRTELNTEAFF. The DNA for the CDR3 is TGCGCCAGCAGGACAGAGCTAAACACTGAAGCTTTCTTT. This chain uses TRBV5-1 with TRBJ1-1; a possible D gene is TRBD1 (5 bases). Trimming took 5 bases from V and 2 from J, leaving 10 bases between them. CDR1 and CDR2 from the germline V gene are SGHRS and YFSETQ. This CDR3 has 13 amino acids.

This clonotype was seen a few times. The CDR3 DNA reads TGTGCCAGCTCGCGGACGGAGAGCTACGAGCAGTACTTC. Protein sequence: CASSRTESYEQYF. The chain combines TRBV18 with TRBJ2-7; D unclear. The germline V gene encodes CDR1 KGHSH and CDR2 LQKENI. V lost 6 bases, J lost 3 bases, and 12 bases lay in between. This CDR3 has 13 amino acids.

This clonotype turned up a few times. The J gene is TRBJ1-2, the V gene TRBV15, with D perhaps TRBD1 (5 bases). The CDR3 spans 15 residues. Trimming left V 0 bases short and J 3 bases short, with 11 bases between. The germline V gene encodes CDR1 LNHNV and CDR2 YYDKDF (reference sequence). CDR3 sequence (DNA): TGTGCCACCAGCAGAGAGGGAGGGGAGGACTATGGCTACACCTTC. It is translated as CATSREGGEDYGYTF.

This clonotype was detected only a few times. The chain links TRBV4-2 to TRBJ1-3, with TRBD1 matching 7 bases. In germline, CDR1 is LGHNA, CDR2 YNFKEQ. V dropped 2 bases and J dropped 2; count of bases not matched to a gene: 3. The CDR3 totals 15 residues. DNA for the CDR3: TGTGCCAGCAGCCAAACAACAGGGGCTGGAAACACCATATATTTT. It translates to CASSQTTGAGNTIYF.

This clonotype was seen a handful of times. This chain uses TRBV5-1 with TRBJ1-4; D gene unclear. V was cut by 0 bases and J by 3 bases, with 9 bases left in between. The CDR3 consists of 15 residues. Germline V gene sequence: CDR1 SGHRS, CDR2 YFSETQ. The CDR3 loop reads CASSLADGANEKLFF. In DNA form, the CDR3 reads TGCGCCAGCAGCTTGGCGGACGGCGCTAATGAAAAACTGTTTTTT.

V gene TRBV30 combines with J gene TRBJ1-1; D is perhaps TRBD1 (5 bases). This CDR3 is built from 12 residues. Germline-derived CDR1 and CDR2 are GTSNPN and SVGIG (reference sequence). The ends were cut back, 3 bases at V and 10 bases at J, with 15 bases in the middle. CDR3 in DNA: TGTGCCTGGAGCAGGGCCCGTTGGGCAGCTTTCTTT. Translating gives CAWSRARWAAFF.

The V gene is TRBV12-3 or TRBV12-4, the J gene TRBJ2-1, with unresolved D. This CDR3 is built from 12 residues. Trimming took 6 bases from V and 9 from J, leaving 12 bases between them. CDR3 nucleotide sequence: TGTGCCAGCAGGACGCTCGTTGGTGAGCAGTTCTTC. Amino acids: CASRTLVGEQFF.

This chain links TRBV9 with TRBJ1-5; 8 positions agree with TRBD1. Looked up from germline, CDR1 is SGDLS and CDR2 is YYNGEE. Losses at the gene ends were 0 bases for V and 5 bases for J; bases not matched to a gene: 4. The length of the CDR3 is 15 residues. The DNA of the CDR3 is TGTGCCAGCAGCGTAGTGCAGGGGGCGGATCAGCCCCAGCATTTT. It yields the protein CASSVVQGADQPQHF.

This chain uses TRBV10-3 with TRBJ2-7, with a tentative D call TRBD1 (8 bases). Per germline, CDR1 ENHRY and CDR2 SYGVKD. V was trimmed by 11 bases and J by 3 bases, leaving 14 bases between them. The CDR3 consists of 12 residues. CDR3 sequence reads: CAATGEGYEQYF. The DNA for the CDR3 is TGTGCCGCGACAGGGGAGGGCTACGAGCAGTACTTC.

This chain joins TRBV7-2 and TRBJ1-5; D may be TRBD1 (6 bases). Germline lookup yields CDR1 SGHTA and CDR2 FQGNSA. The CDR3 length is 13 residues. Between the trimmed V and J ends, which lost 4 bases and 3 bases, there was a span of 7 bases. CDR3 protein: CASSSGANQPQHF. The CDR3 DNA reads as TGTGCCAGCAGCTCAGGGGCCAATCAGCCCCAGCATTTT.

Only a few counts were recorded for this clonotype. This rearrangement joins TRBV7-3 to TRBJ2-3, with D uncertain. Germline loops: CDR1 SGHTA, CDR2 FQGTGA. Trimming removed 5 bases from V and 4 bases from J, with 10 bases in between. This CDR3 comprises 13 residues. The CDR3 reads CASSPGMADTQYF. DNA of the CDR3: TGTGCCAGCAGCCCCGGTATGGCAGATACGCAGTATTTT.

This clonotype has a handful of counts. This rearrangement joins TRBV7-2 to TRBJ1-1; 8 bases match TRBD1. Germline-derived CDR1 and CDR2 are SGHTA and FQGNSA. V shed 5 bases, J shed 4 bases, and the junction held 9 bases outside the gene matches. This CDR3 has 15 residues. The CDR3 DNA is TGTGCCAGCAGCGCGCAGGGGGCGTTTTCCACTGAAGCTTTCTTT. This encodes CASSAQGAFSTEAFF. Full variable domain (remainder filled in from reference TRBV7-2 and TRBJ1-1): GAGVSQSPSNKVTEKGKDVELRCDPISGHTALYWYRQSLGQGLEFLIYFQGNSAPDKSGLPSDRFSAERTGGSVSTLTIQRTQQEDSAVYLCASSAQGAFSTEAFFGQGTRLTVV.

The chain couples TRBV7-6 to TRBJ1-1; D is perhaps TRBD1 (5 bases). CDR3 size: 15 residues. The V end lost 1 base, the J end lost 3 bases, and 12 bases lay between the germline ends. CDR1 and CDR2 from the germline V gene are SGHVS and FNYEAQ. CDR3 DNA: TGTGCCAGCAGCTTAGGGGAGGGGCTTCACACTGAAGCTTTCTTT. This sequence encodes CASSLGEGLHTEAFF.